This T cell receptor (beta chain) was retrieved from a study of blood T cell repertoires in COVID-19. About the research overall: The samples span acute and convalescent COVID-19 from the United States, Italy and Spain. T cells, B-cell-depleted T cells, or PBMCs supplied cDNA or gDNA.

This clone was seen just once. Other DNA sequences in the sample encode the same CDR3. The germline V and J ends were trimmed by 0 bases and 3 bases, with 7 bases remaining between them. The germline V gene encodes CDR1 SGHNT and CDR2 YYREEE (reference sequence). There are 13 residues in the CDR3. The authors' processing: Amplification of reference gene primers provided the estimated nucleated cell counts. The protocol was immunoSEQ multiplex PCR, while the TCRdb copy is restricted to in-frame clones and leaves out a portion. The DNA gave D and trimming, while V, J and clone size come from that table. The sample records 90,000 to 100,000 clones, 70% to 90% being singletons.

Sequencing was done on a sample of peripheral blood. The clonotype originates from a man between 65 and 85 years old with acute or convalescent COVID-19. V and J are TRBV5-4 and TRBJ2-7; maybe TRBD2 (6 bases). CDR3 residues: CASSLAGSYEQYF. The CDR3 DNA reads TGTGCCAGCAGCTTGGCCGGGAGCTACGAGCAGTACTTC.